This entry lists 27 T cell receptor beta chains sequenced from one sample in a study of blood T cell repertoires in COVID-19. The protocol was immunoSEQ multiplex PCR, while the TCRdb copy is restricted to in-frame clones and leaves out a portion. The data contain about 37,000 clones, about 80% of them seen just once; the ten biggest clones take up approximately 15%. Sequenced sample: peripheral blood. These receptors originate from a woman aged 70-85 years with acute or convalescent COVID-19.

The chain's CDR3 is CASSYSRQGFNYGYTF. The DNA for the CDR3 is TGTGCCAGCAGTTACTCACGACAGGGGTTTAACTATGGCTACACCTTC. This chain joins TRBV6-5 and TRBJ1-2, with 8 nucleotides matching TRBD1. V trimming: 0 bases; J trimming: 1 base; junction bases outside the gene matches: 4. Germline CDR1 and CDR2: MNHEY and SVGAGI. The CDR3 length is 16 residues.

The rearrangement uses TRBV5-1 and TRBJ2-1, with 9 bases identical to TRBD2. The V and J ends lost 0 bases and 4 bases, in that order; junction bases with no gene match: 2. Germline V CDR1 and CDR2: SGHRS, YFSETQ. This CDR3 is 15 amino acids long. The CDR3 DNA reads TGCGCCAGCAGCTTGGGGACTAGCGAGTACAATGAGCAGTTCTTC. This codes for CASSLGTSEYNEQFF.

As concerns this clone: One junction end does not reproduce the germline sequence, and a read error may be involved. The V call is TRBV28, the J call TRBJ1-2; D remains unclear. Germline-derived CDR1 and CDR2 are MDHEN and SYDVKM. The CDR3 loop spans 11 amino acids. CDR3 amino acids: CAGRSPYGYTF. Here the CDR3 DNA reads TGTGCCGGCAGGAGCCCCTATGGCTACACCTTC.

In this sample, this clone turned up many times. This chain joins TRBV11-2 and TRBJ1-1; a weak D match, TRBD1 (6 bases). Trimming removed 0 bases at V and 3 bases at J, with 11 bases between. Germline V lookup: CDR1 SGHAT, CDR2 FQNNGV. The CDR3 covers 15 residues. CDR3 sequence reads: CASSLEQTGHTEAFF. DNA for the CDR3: TGTGCCAGCAGCTTAGAACAGACAGGACACACTGAAGCTTTCTTT.

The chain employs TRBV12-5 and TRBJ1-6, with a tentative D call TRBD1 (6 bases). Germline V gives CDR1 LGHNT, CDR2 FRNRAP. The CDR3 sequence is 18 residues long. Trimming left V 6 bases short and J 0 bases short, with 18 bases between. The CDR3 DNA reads TGTGCTAGTGGGAACCGGACAGCCTTGAGCTCCTATAATTCACCCCTCCACTTT. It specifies CASGNRTALSSYNSPLHF.

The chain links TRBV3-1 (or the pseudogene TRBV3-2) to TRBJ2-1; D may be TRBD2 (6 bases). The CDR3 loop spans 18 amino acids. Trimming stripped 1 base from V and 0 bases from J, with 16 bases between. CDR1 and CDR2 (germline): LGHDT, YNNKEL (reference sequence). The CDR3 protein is CASSQALGGGSSYNEQFF. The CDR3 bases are TGTGCCAGCAGCCAAGCGTTGGGAGGAGGCAGCTCCTACAATGAGCAGTTCTTC.

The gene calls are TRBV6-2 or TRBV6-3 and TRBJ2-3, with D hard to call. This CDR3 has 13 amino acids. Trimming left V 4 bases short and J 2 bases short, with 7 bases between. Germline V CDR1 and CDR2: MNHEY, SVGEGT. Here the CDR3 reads CASSLSFTDTQYF. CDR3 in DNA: TGTGCCAGCAGTTTATCGTTCACAGATACGCAGTATTTT.

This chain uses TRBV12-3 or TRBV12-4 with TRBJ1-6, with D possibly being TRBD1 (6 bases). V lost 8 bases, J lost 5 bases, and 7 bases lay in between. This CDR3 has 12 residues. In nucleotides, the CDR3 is TGTGCCAGCCAGGGGAATAATTCACCCCTCCACTTT. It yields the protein CASQGNNSPLHF.

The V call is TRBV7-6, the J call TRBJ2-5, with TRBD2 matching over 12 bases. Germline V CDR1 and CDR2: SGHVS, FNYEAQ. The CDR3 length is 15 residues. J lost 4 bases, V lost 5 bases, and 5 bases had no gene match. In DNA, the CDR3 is TGTGCCAGCAGCACCCTAGCGGGGGGGCTAGAGACCCAGTACTTC. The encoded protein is CASSTLAGGLETQYF.

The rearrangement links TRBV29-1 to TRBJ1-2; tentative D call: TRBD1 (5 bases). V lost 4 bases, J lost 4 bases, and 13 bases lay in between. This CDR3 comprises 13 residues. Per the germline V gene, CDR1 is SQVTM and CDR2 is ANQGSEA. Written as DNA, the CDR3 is TGCAGCGTTGTTAGGTCGGGGGTCTATGGCTACACCTTC. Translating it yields CSVVRSGVYGYTF.

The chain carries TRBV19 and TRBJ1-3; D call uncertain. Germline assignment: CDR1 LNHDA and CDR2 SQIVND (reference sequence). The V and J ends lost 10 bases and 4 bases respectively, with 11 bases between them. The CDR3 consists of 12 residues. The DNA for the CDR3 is TGTGCCACCGAGCCGACAGGAAACACCATATATTTT. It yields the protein CATEPTGNTIYF.

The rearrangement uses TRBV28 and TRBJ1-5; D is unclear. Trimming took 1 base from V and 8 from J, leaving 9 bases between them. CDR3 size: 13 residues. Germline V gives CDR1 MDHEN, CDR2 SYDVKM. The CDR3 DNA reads TGTGCCAGCAGTTTATATCGCGGAGAGCCCCAGCATTTT. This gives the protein CASSLYRGEPQHF. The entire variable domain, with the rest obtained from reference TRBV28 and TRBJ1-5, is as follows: DVKVTQSSRYLVKRTGEKVFLECVQDMDHENMFWYRQDPGLGLRLIYFSYDVKMKEKGDIPEGYSVSREKKERFSLILESASTNQTSMYLCASSLYRGEPQHFGDGTRLSIL.

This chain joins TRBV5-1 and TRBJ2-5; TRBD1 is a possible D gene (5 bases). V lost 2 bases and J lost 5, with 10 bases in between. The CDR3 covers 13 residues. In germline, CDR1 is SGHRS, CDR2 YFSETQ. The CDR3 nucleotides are TGCGCCAGCAGCTTCAGCCAGGGCGAGACCCAGTACTTC. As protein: CASSFSQGETQYF.

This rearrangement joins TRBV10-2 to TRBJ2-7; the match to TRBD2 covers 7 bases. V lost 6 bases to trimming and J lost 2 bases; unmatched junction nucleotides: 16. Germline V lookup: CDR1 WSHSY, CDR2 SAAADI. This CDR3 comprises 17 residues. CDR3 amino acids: CASSATRTRRETYEQYF. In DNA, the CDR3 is TGCGCCAGCAGCGCTACCAGGACTAGGCGGGAGACCTACGAGCAGTACTTC.

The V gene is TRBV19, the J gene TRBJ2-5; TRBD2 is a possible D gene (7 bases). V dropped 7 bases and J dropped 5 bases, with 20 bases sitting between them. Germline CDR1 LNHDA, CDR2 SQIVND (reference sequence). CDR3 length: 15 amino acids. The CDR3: CASTEGGGGSETQYF. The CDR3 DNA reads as TGTGCCAGTACCGAAGGGGGAGGGGGGTCGGAGACCCAGTACTTC.

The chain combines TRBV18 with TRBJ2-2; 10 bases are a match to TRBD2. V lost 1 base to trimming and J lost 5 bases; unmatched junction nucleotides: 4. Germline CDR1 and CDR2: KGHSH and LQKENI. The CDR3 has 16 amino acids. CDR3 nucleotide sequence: TGTGCCAGCTCACCACTAGCGGGAGGTGAAACCGGGGAGCTGTTTTTT. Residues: CASSPLAGGETGELFF.

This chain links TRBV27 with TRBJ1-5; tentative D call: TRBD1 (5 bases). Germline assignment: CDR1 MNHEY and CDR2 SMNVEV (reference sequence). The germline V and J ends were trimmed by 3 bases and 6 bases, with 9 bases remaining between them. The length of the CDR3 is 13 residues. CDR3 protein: CASSLERGQPQHF. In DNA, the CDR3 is TGTGCCAGCAGTTTGGAAAGGGGTCAGCCCCAGCATTTT.

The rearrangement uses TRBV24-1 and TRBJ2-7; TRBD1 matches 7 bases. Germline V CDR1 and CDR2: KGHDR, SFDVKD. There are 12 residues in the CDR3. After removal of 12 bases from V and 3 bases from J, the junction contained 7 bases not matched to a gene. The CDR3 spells CAPQGQFYEQYF. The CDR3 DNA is TGTGCCCCACAGGGACAGTTCTACGAGCAGTACTTC.

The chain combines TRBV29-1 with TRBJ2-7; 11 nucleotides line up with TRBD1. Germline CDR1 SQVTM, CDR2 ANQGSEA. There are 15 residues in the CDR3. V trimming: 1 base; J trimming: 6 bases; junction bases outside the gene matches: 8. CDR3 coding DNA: TGCAGCGTTGAAGCCCGCGGACAGGGGGCGTTCGAGCAGTACTTC. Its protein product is CSVEARGQGAFEQYF.

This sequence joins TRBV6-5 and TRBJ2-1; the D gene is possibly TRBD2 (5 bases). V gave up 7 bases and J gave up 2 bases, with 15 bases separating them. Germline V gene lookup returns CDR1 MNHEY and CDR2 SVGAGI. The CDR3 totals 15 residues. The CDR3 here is CASTGLRGAYNEQFF. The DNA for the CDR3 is TGTGCCAGCACCGGACTCCGGGGTGCCTACAATGAGCAGTTCTTC.

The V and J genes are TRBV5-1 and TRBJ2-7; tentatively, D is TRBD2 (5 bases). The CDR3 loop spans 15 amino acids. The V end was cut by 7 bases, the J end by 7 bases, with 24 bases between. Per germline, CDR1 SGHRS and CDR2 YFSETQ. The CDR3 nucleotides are TGCGCCAGCCGCGAGATTGAGGGTCAGTTCTGGGAGCAGTACTTC. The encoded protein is CASREIEGQFWEQYF.

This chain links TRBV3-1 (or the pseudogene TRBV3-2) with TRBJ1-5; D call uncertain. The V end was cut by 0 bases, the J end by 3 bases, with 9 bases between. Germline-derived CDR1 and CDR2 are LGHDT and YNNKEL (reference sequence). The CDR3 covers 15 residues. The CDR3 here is CASSQDSSPNQPQHF. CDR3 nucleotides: TGTGCCAGCAGCCAAGATTCGAGCCCCAATCAGCCCCAGCATTTT.

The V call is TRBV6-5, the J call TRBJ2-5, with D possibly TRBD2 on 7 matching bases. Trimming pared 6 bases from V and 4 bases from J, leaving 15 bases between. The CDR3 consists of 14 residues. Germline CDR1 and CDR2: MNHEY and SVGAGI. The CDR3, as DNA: TGTGCCAGCAGGACCGAGGGAGGGGGAGAGACCCAGTACTTC. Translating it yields CASRTEGGGETQYF.

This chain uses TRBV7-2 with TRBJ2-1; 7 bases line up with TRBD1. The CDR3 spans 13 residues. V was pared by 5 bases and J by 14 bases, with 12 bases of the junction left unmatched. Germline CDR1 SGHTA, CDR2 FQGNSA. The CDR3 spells CASSQIMQGVKFF. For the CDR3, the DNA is TGTGCCAGCAGCCAAATTATGCAGGGGGTAAAGTTCTTC.

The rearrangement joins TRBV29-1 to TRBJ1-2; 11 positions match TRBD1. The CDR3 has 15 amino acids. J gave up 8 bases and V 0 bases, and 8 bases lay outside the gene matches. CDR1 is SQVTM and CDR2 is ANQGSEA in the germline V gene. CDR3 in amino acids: CSVEDRTGGGWGYTF. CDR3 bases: TGCAGCGTTGAAGATCGGACAGGGGGCGGTTGGGGCTACACCTTC. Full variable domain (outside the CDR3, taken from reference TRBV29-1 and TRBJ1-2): SAVISQKPSRDICQRGTSLTIQCQVDSQVTMMFWYRQQPGQSLTLIATANQGSEATYESGFVIDKFPISRPNLTFSTLTVSNMSPEDSSIYLCSVEDRTGGGWGYTFGSGTRLTVV.

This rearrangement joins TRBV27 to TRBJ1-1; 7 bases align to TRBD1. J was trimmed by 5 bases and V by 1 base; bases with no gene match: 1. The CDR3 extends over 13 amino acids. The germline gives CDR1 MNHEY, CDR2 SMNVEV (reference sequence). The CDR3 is CASSLYRGTEAFF. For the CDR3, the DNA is TGTGCCAGCAGTTTATACAGGGGTACTGAAGCTTTCTTT.

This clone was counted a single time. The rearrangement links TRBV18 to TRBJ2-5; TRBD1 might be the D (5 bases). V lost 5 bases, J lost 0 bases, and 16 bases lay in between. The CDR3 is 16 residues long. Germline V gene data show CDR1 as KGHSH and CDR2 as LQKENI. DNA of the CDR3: TGTGCCAGCTCATTCCGACAGTCTTTACACCAAGAGACCCAGTACTTC. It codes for CASSFRQSLHQETQYF.